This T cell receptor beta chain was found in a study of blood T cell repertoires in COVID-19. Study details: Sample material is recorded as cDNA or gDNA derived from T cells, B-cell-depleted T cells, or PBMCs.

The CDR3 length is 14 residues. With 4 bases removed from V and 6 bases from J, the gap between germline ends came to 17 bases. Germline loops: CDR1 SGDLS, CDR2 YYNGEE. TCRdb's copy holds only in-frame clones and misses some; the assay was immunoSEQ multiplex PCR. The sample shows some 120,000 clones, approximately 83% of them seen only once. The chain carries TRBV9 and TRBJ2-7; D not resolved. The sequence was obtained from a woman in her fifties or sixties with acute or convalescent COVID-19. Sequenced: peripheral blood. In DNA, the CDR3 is TGTGCCAGCAGCCCCAGAGGTATCATCTCCGAGCAGTACTTC. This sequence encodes CASSPRGIISEQYF.